A selection of T cell receptor beta chains follows, all from one sample in a study of blood T cell repertoires in COVID-19. TCRdb's table, derived via immunoSEQ multiplex PCR, lists solely in-frame clones and lacks some. The sample has about 83,000 clones; 85% to 90% are singletons. Source material: peripheral blood. Receptors were obtained from a woman older than 75 in a cohort sampled during active or convalescent COVID-19. Each CDR3 is given with its conserved first and last residue. A D gene is named only where the DNA matches it firmly. Size values are once, few and many counts, or a class for expanded clones, and some rows have none.

length	V	size	J	D	DNA	CDR3
16	TRBV5-1	-	TRBJ1-2	-	TGCGCCAGCAGCTTGGTGGGGCAGGTGGTTAACTATGGCTACACCTTC	CASSLVGQVVNYGYTF
15	TRBV5-1	-	TRBJ1-4	-	TGCGCCAGCAGCTTGAGTGTTGCGGGTTCTGAAAAACTGTTTTTT	CASSLSVAGSEKLFF
14	TRBV3-1/TRBV3-2	-	TRBJ1-5	-	TGTGCCAGCAGCCAAGCGGGGGGGTACCAGCCCCAGCATTTT	CASSQAGGYQPQHF
14	TRBV7-9	-	TRBJ2-1	TRBD1	TGTGCCAGCAGCAACGGGGCAGGGGGCGTTTCTTCGTTCTTC	CASSNGAGGVSSFF
13	TRBV10-3	-	TRBJ2-1	-	TGTGCCATCACAGCGACGTCCTACAATGAGCAGTTCTTC	CAITATSYNEQFF
13	TRBV6-6	-	TRBJ2-3	TRBD2	TGTGCCAGCAGTTACACTAGCGGGAGGGTAGAGCATTTT	CASSYTSGRVEHF
16	TRBV18	-	TRBJ1-4	TRBD1	TGTGCCAGCTCACCAGCAGGGGGGTATTCCGACGAAAAACTGTTTTTT	CASSPAGGYSDEKLFF
17	TRBV12-2	-	TRBJ1-4	-	TGTGCAAGTCGCTTAGCGGAGGACCACCCTAATCTGGGAAAACTGTTTTTT	CASRLAEDHPNLGKLFF
13	TRBV13	-	TRBJ2-2	-	TGTGCCAGCAGCTCAGGGTCGTTCGGGGAGCTGTTTTTT	CASSSGSFGELFF
14	TRBV6-1	-	TRBJ1-1	TRBD1	TGTGCCAGCAGTGAGACAGGGGGAGGCACTGAAGCTTTCTTT	CASSETGGGTEAFF
12	TRBV29-1	-	TRBJ1-1	-	TGCAGCGTAAGGATGGAGGACACTGAAGCTTTCTTT	CSVRMEDTEAFF
12	TRBV3-1/TRBV3-2	-	TRBJ2-5	-	TGTGCCAGCAGTCACTTGCAAGAGACCCAGTACTTC	CASSHLQETQYF
16	TRBV19	-	TRBJ2-7	-	TGTGCCAGTAGTTTGGGACTCGGGTTAGCGCGGTACGAGCAGTACTTC	CASSLGLGLARYEQYF
15	TRBV6-5	-	TRBJ1-1	-	TGTGCCAGCAGTTACCAGGGCATTGTGAACACTGAAGCTTTCTTT	CASSYQGIVNTEAFF
14	TRBV7-3	-	TRBJ2-2	TRBD1	TGTGCCAGCAGCCTGCAGGGGGCGGACGGGGAGCTGTTTTTT	CASSLQGADGELFF
12	TRBV29-1	once	TRBJ1-5	-	TGCAGCGTTGGACAGAGCAATCAGCCCCAGCATTTT	CSVGQSNQPQHF
16	TRBV4-1	-	TRBJ1-2	-	TGCGCCAGCAGCCAAGACCCTAACGGGAGGGTTTATGGCTACACCTTC	CASSQDPNGRVYGYTF
14	TRBV14	-	TRBJ2-1	TRBD2	TGTGCCAGCAGGAGGACTAGCGGGAGGGCTGAGCAGTTCTTC	CASRRTSGRAEQFF
12	TRBV5-6	-	TRBJ1-4	TRBD1	TGTGCCAGCAGCGCAAGAGGACAGGGGGAGAATTTT	CASSARGQGENF
16	TRBV5-1	once	TRBJ2-1	TRBD2	TGCGCCAGCAGCTTGTCAAAAGGGACTAGCGTGGTTGAGCAGTTCTTC	CASSLSKGTSVVEQFF
13	TRBV2	-	TRBJ1-1	-	TGTGCCAGCGTGAGGGTCGGCTTCACTGAAGCTTTCTTT	CASVRVGFTEAFF
15	TRBV2	-	TRBJ2-1	TRBD2	TGTGCCAGCACCAAGGATGCTAGCGGGAGTTATGAGCAGTTCTTC	CASTKDASGSYEQFF
15	TRBV24-1	-	TRBJ1-1	-	TGTGCCACCAGTGATTCGGGAAGGGATGCCAATGAAGCTTTCTTT	CATSDSGRDANEAFF
13	TRBV10-3	-	TRBJ1-2	TRBD1	TGTGCCATCAGAACACAGGGGGTAGAGGGCTACACCTTC	CAIRTQGVEGYTF
18	TRBV4-2	-	TRBJ2-2	TRBD2	TGTGCCAGCAGCCCCCCAAGGGGCCTAGCGGGAGGACCCGGGGAGCTGTTTTTT	CASSPPRGLAGGPGELFF
13	TRBV12-3/TRBV12-4	few	TRBJ1-5	-	TGTGCCAGCAGTGACAGGAATAATCAGCCCCAGCATTTT	CASSDRNNQPQHF
17	TRBV19	-	TRBJ2-2	TRBD2	TGTGCCAGTAGTATGGGAGCGGGAGGGCCGGGGTCAGGGGAGCTGTTTTTT	CASSMGAGGPGSGELFF
13	TRBV3-1/TRBV3-2	-	TRBJ1-2	-	TGTGCCAGCAGCCGACCTGGCCAGGGAGGCTACACCTTC	CASSRPGQGGYTF
13	TRBV5-6	few	TRBJ2-1	-	TGTGCCAGCAGCCCGACTTTCTACAATGAGCAGTTCTTC	CASSPTFYNEQFF
14	TRBV30	-	TRBJ1-2	TRBD1	TGTGCCTGGAGCGAGGGGGCTCTGACACCTGGCTACACCTTC	CAWSEGALTPGYTF
13	TRBV4-1	-	TRBJ1-5	-	TGCGCCAGCAGCCATGAAGGGGTTCAGCCCCAGCATTTT	CASSHEGVQPQHF
16	TRBV19	once	TRBJ2-1	-	TGTGCCAGTAGGGGCACCGGGACATTGTCCCACAATGAGCAGTTCTTC	CASRGTGTLSHNEQFF
17	TRBV3-1/TRBV3-2	-	TRBJ2-2	-	TGTGCCAGCAGCCATTCACCCGGGACTGGACCCACCGGGGAGCTGTTTTTT	CASSHSPGTGPTGELFF
14	TRBV2	once	TRBJ2-4	-	TGTGCCAGCAGATTCGGGAGAGCCAAAAACATTCAGTACTTC	CASRFGRAKNIQYF
15	TRBV7-3	-	TRBJ2-4	TRBD2	TGTGCCAGCAGCTTAAACGGGGGGACCAAAAACATTCAGTACTTC	CASSLNGGTKNIQYF
12	TRBV7-9	-	TRBJ1-6	-	TGTGCCACCAAAGGGGTTCATTCACCCCTCCACTTT	CATKGVHSPLHF
13	TRBV7-8	-	TRBJ2-5	-	TGTGCCAGCAGCCGTGAGGTACAAGAGACCCAGTACTTC	CASSREVQETQYF
16	TRBV27	-	TRBJ2-1	TRBD2	TGTGCCAGCAGTTCGTTAGCGGGACACTCCTACAATGAGCAGTTCTTC	CASSSLAGHSYNEQFF
15	TRBV28	-	TRBJ1-5	-	TGTGCCAGCAGTTTCTTAGGACATAGCAATCAGCCCCAGCATTTT	CASSFLGHSNQPQHF
15	TRBV6-2/TRBV6-3	-	TRBJ2-2	-	TGTGCCAGCAGTTCTTCCCGGGTTGGGACCGGGGAGCTGTTTTTT	CASSSSRVGTGELFF
13	TRBV3-1/TRBV3-2	-	TRBJ2-3	-	TGTGCCAGCAGCCCCTTGTTTACAGATACGCAGTATTTT	CASSPLFTDTQYF
15	TRBV5-1	-	TRBJ1-1	-	TGCGCCAGCAGACCTACCACAGTGTTGAACACTGAAGCTTTCTTT	CASRPTTVLNTEAFF
14	TRBV7-2	-	TRBJ1-2	-	TGTGCCAGCAGCTCCCCGACTTACAACTATGGCTACACCTTC	CASSSPTYNYGYTF
13	TRBV25-1	few	TRBJ2-3	TRBD2	TGTGCCAGCAGTACGGGGGGGACAGATACGCAGTATTTT	CASSTGGTDTQYF
14	TRBV10-3	-	TRBJ1-4	-	TGTGCCATCAGCGCCAACGGGGCGGGGGAAAAACTGTTTTTT	CAISANGAGEKLFF
16	TRBV6-5	once	TRBJ2-3	TRBD2	TGTGCCAGCAGTTCTCGACTAGCGGGCTTCACAGATACGCAGTATTTT	CASSSRLAGFTDTQYF